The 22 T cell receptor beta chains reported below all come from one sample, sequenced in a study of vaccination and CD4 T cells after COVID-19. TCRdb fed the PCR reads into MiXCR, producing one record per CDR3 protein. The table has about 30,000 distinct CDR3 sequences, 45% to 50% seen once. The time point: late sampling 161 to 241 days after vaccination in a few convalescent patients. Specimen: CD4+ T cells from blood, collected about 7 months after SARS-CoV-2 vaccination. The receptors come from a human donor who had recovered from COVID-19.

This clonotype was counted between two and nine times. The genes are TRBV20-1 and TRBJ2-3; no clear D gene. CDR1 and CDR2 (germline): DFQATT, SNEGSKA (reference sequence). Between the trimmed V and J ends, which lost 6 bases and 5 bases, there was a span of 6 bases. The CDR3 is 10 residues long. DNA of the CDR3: TGCAGTGCCAAAGAAGATACGCAGTATTTT. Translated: CSAKEDTQYF.

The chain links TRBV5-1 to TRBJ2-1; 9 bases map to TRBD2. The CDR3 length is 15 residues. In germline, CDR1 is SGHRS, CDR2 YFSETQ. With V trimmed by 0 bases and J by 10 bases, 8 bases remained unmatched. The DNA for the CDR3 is TGCGCCAGCAGCTTGGGCCTAGCGGGGATGTCAGAGCAGTTCTTC. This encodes CASSLGLAGMSEQFF. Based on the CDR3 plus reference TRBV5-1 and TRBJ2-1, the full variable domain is KAGVTQTPRYLIKTRGQQVTLSCSPISGHRSVSWYQQTPGQGLQFLFEYFSETQRNKGNFPGRFSGRQFSNSRSEMNVSTLELGDSALYLCASSLGLAGMSEQFFGPGTRLTVL.

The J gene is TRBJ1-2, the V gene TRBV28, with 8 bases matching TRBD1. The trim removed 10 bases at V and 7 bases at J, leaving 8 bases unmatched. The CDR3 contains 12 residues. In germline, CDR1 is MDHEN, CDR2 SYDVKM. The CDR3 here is CATQTGVVGYTF. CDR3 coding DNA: TGTGCCACCCAGACAGGGGTGGTTGGCTACACCTTC.

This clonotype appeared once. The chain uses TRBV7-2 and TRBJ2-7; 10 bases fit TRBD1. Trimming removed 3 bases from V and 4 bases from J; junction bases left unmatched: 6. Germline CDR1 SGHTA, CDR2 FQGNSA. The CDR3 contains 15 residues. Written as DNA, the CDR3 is TGTGCCAGCAGCTTCCGCCGGACAGGGGGTTACGAGCAGTACTTC. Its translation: CASSFRRTGGYEQYF.

Here the CDR3 reads CASSPSRGYNQPQHF. Here the CDR3 DNA reads TGTGCCAGCAGTCCCTCGAGAGGATACAATCAGCCCCAGCATTTT. The rearrangement uses TRBV28 and TRBJ1-5; D is unresolved. V was trimmed by 5 bases and J by 3 bases, leaving 14 bases between them. The CDR3 is 15 residues long. The germline gives CDR1 MDHEN, CDR2 SYDVKM.

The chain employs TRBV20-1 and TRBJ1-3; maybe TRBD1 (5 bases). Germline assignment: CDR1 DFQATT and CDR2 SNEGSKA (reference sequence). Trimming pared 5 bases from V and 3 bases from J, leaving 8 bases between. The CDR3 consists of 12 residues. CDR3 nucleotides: TGCAGTGCTCTCAGGGATGGAAACACCATATATTTT. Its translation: CSALRDGNTIYF.

CDR3 loop: CASSLGLAGDTDTQYF. The CDR3 DNA is TGTGCCAGCAGCTTAGGCCTAGCGGGAGACACAGATACGCAGTATTTT. The chain is built from TRBV11-3 and TRBJ2-3; TRBD2 agrees at 10 bases. The germline gives CDR1 SGHNT, CDR2 YENEEA. The CDR3 extends over 16 amino acids. V was pared by 1 base and J by 2 bases, with 3 bases of the junction left unmatched.

CDR3 residues: CASSLLAGGRDTQYF. The CDR3, as DNA: TGTGCCAGCAGCCTACTAGCGGGAGGGCGAGATACGCAGTATTTT. The chain uses TRBV27 and TRBJ2-3; 13 bases agree with TRBD2. V dropped 6 bases and J dropped 5; count of bases not matched to a gene: 5. CDR1 is MNHEY and CDR2 is SMNVEV in the germline V gene (reference sequence). This CDR3 has 15 amino acids.

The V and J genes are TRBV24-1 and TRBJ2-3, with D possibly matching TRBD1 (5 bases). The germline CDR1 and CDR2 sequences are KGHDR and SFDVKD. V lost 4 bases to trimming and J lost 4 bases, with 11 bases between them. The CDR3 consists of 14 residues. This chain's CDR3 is CATSEKGLPDTQYF. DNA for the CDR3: TGTGCCACCAGTGAAAAGGGGCTACCAGATACGCAGTATTTT.

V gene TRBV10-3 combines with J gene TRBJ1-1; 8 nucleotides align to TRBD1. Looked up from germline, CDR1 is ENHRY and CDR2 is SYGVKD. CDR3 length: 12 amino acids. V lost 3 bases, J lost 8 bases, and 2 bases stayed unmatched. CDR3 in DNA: TGTGCCATCAGTGAATGGACAGGGGAAGCTTTCTTT. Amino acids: CAISEWTGEAFF.

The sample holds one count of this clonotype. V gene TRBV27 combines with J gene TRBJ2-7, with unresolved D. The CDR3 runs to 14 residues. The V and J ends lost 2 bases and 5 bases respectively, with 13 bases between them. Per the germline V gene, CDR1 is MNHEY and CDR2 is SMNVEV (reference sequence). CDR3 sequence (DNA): TGTGCCAGCAGTTTAACCCCCTTAAGTAACGAGCAGTACTTC. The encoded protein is CASSLTPLSNEQYF.

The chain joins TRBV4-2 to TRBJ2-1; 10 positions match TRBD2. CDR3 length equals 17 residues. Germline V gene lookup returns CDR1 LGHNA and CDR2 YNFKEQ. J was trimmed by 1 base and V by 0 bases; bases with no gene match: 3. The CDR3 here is CASSQDGTSVSYNEQFF. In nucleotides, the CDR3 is TGTGCCAGCAGCCAAGATGGGACTAGCGTTTCCTACAATGAGCAGTTCTTC.

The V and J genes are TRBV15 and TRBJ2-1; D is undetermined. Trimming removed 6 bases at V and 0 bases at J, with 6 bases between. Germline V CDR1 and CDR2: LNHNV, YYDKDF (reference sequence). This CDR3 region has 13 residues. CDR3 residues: CATRAISYNEQFF. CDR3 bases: TGTGCCACCAGAGCCATCTCCTACAATGAGCAGTTCTTC. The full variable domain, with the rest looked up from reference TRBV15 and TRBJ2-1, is DAMVIQNPRYQVTQFGKPVTLSCSQTLNHNVMYWYQQKSSQAPKLLFHYYDKDFNNEADTPDNFQSRRPNTSFCFLDIRSPGLGDTAMYLCATRAISYNEQFFGPGTRLTVL.

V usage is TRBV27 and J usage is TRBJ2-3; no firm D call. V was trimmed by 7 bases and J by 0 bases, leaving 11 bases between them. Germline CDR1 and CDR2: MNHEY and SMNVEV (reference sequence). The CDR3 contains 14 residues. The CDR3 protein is CASTQSSSTDTQYF. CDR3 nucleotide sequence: TGTGCCAGCACCCAGAGTTCTAGCACAGATACGCAGTATTTT.

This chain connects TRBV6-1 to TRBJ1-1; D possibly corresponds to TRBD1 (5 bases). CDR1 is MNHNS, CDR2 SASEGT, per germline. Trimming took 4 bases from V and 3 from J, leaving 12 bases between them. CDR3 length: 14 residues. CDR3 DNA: TGTGCCAGCAGTGGACGGGACCGGTACACTGAAGCTTTCTTT. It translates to CASSGRDRYTEAFF.

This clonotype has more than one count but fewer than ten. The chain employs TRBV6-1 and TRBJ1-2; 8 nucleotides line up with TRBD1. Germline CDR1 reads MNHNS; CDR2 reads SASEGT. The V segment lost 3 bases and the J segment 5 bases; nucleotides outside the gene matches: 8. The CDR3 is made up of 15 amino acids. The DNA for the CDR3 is TGTGCCAGCAGTGACGACAGGGGCGGAAGGTATGGCTACACCTTC. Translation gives CASSDDRGGRYGYTF.

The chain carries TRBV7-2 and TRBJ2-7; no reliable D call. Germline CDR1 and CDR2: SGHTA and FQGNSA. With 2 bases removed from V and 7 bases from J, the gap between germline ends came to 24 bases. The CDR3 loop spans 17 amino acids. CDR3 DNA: TGTGCCAGCAGCTTATATGGCGGCCAGTCGGGCCTTGGGGAGCAGTACTTC. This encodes CASSLYGGQSGLGEQYF.

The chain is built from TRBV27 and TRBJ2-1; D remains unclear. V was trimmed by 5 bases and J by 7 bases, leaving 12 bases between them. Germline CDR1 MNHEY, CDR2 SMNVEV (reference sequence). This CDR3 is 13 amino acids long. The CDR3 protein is CASSTLLGNEQFF. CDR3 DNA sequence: TGTGCCAGCAGTACTCTTCTAGGAAATGAGCAGTTCTTC.

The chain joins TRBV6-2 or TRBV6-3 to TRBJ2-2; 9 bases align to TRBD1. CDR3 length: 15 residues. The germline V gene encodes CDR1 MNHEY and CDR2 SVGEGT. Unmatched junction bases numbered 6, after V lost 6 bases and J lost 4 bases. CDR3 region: CASRRQGDGTGELFF. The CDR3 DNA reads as TGTGCCAGCAGACGACAGGGGGATGGCACCGGGGAGCTGTTTTTT.

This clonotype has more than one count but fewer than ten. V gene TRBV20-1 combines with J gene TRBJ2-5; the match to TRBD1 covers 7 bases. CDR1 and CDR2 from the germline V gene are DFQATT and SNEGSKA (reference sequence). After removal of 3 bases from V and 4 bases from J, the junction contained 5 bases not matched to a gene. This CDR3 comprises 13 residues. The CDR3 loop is CSARGDRVETQYF. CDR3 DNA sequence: TGCAGTGCTAGGGGTGACAGGGTAGAGACCCAGTACTTC.

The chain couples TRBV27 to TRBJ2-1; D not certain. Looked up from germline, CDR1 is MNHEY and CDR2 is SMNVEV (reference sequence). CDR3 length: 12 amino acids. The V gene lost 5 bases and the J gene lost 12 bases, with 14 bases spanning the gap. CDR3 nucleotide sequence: TGTGCCAGCAGTCCCGGACCTAAGGGGCAGTTCTTC. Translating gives CASSPGPKGQFF.

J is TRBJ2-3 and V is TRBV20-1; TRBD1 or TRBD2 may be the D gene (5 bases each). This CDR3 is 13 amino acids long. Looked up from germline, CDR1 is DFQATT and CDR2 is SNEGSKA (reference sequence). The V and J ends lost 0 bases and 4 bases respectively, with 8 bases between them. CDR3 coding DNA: TGCAGTGCTAGAGATCGGGGACCAGATACGCAGTATTTT. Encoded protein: CSARDRGPDTQYF.